Presented here are 15 T cell receptor beta chains from one specimen sequenced in a study of blood T cells in healthy people across ages. A second about 7 to 12 cycle PCR used barcoded and J-beta primers. TCRdb re-analysed the 5' RACE reads in MiXCR, keeping a single row per CDR3 protein. The table records some 1,800,000 distinct CDR3 sequences, roughly two fifths of them present only once. The source material was blood. These TCRs come from a human donor in good health.

The CDR3 is CASSTGSSHETQYF. DNA for the CDR3: TGCGCCAGCAGCACCGGGTCCTCACACGAGACCCAGTACTTC. The chain uses TRBV5-1 and TRBJ2-5; D unresolved. V lost 4 bases to trimming and J lost 5 bases, with 15 bases between them. Germline V CDR1 and CDR2: SGHRS, YFSETQ. The CDR3 contains 14 residues.

This clonotype has just a few counts. The chain has TRBV29-1 and TRBJ2-3; no reliable D call. The CDR3 covers 13 residues. V was shortened by 3 bases and J by 5 bases, with 12 bases between the two germline ends. Germline CDR1 is SQVTM and CDR2 is ANQGSEA. The CDR3 protein is CSVDRQAGDTQYF. In nucleotides, the CDR3 is TGCAGCGTTGATAGGCAGGCTGGAGATACGCAGTATTTT.

The CDR3 DNA sequence: TGCGCCAGCGGAGGGGGGACACAGGGTAATGAGCAGTTCTTC. As protein: CASGGGTQGNEQFF. V gene TRBV5-1 combines with J gene TRBJ2-1, with D perhaps matching TRBD1 or TRBD2 (6 bases each). V was trimmed by 7 bases and J by 7 bases, leaving 18 bases between them. CDR3 length: 14 residues. CDR1 and CDR2 from the germline V gene are SGHRS and YFSETQ.

This clonotype was counted a single time. An end of the junction differs from the germline gene, which may be a read error. This CDR3 reads CASSSDRTTSEKLFF. Written as DNA, the CDR3 is TGCGCCAGCAGCTCTGACAGGACAACTAGTGAAAAACTGTTTTTT. This rearrangement joins TRBV5-1 to TRBJ1-4; a possible D gene is TRBD1 (6 bases). Looked up from germline, CDR1 is SGHRS and CDR2 is YFSETQ. The CDR3 is 15 amino acids.

This clonotype was recorded a few times. V usage is TRBV5-1 and J usage is TRBJ1-2, with a tentative D call TRBD1 (5 bases). The CDR3 runs to 14 residues. Trimming pared 0 bases from V and 2 bases from J, leaving 8 bases between. From germline, CDR1 is SGHRS and CDR2 YFSETQ. CDR3 bases: TGCGCCAGCAGCTTGGAGGGGTTGAACTATGGCTACACCTTC. The encoded protein is CASSLEGLNYGYTF.

This clonotype was counted between two and nine times. The chain couples TRBV5-1 to TRBJ2-3; a weak D match, TRBD1 (5 bases). Trimming took off 2 bases at V and 5 bases at J, with 18 bases between the two ends. Germline V lookup: CDR1 SGHRS, CDR2 YFSETQ. The length of the CDR3 is 16 residues. The DNA of the CDR3 is TGCGCCAGCAGCTTTGCCCCTGGGCAGGGCAGAGATACGCAGTATTTT. As protein: CASSFAPGQGRDTQYF.

The chain links TRBV10-3 to TRBJ1-1, with D possibly being TRBD1 (5 bases). The CDR3 consists of 15 residues. Germline CDR1 and CDR2: ENHRY and SYGVKD. Trimming took off 5 bases at V and 5 bases at J, with 18 bases between the two ends. Here the CDR3 reads CAISNHAGQGTEAFF. The CDR3 nucleotides are TGTGCCATCAGTAATCATGCGGGGCAGGGAACTGAAGCTTTCTTT.

The V gene is TRBV29-1, the J gene TRBJ2-5, with a tentative D call TRBD2 (6 bases). Germline assignment: CDR1 SQVTM and CDR2 ANQGSEA. This CDR3 contains 13 residues. Trimming removed 6 bases at V and 0 bases at J, with 11 bases between. The CDR3: CSVTPGDQETQYF. CDR3 sequence (DNA): TGCAGCGTCACCCCGGGGGACCAAGAGACCCAGTACTTC.

The CDR3 DNA is TGCGCCAGCAGCCAAGATCAAGGTCCGGCGGCGGGGGAAAAACTGTTTTTT. Translation: CASSQDQGPAAGEKLFF. This chain links TRBV4-3 with TRBJ1-4; D ambiguous. The germline gives CDR1 LGHNA, CDR2 YSLEER. Trimming took 0 bases from V and 8 from J, leaving 19 bases between them. The CDR3 extends over 17 amino acids.

This clonotype showed up just a few times. This chain uses TRBV2 with TRBJ2-5, with 7 bases fitting TRBD1. The CDR3 length is 13 residues. The V gene end was trimmed by 8 bases and the J gene end by 1 base; junction bases not matched to a gene: 4. CDR1 is SNHLY, CDR2 FYNNEI, per germline. CDR3 in amino acids: CASARDSQETQYF. Here the CDR3 DNA reads TGTGCCAGCGCCCGGGACAGCCAAGAGACCCAGTACTTC.

This clonotype was detected only a few times. V is TRBV5-1 and J is TRBJ2-5; D possibly corresponds to TRBD1 (5 bases). Looked up from germline, CDR1 is SGHRS and CDR2 is YFSETQ. Trimming left V 4 bases short and J 2 bases short, with 21 bases between. This CDR3 is 17 amino acids long. The CDR3 region has the DNA TGCGCCAGCAGCATTACAGGACCCAGCAGAGGTCAAGAGACCCAGTACTTC. This gives the protein CASSITGPSRGQETQYF. The entire variable domain, with the rest obtained from reference TRBV5-1 and TRBJ2-5, is as follows: KAGVTQTPRYLIKTRGQQVTLSCSPISGHRSVSWYQQTPGQGLQFLFEYFSETQRNKGNFPGRFSGRQFSNSRSEMNVSTLELGDSALYLCASSITGPSRGQETQYFGPGTRLLVL.

As DNA, the CDR3 is TGTGCCAGCAGCGTAGACTTGAGGTTCTTC. Translating gives CASSVDLRFF. This chain uses TRBV9 with TRBJ2-1, with no clear D. V dropped 0 bases and J dropped 15 bases, with 7 bases sitting between them. This CDR3 is built from 10 residues. CDR1 SGDLS and CDR2 YYNGEE come from the germline V gene.

The rearrangement uses TRBV7-2 and TRBJ2-2; D is tentatively TRBD1 or TRBD2 (5 bases each). Germline V gives CDR1 SGHTA, CDR2 FQGNSA. The CDR3 extends over 13 amino acids. V lost 5 bases, J lost 8 bases, and 12 bases lay in between. The CDR3 loop reads CASSILGAGELFF. The CDR3 coding sequence is TGTGCCAGCAGCATACTAGGGGCAGGGGAGCTGTTTTTT.

The chain couples TRBV7-2 to TRBJ2-4; unclear D gene. The CDR3 length is 15 residues. CDR1 SGHTA and CDR2 FQGNSA come from the germline V gene. Trimming stripped 1 base from V and 0 bases from J, with 7 bases between. CDR3 bases: TGTGCCAGCAGCTTAGTCCGGGTAGCCAAAAACATTCAGTACTTC. It yields the protein CASSLVRVAKNIQYF.

The chain recombines TRBV4-1 with TRBJ2-1; 13 bases fit TRBD2. CDR3 length: 16 amino acids. Per the germline V gene, CDR1 is MGHRA and CDR2 is YSYEKL. V lost 2 bases and J lost 6; bases outside the gene matches: 4. Written as DNA, the CDR3 is TGCGCCAGCAGCCAAACTAGCGGGGGGGCGATCAATGAGCAGTTCTTC. This sequence encodes CASSQTSGGAINEQFF.